Below are 26 T cell receptor beta chains sequenced from a single sample in a study of cytomegalovirus exposure and HLA in healthy donors. Vbeta (60) and Jbeta (13) primers were used in the PCR. Using immunoSEQ multiplex PCR, the repertoire was profiled, and TCRdb retains in-frame clones only, with some absent. The data include about 140,000 clones; the top ten clones carry over 2%. The sequencing input was PBMCs. The receptors were sampled from a woman between 18 and 29 years old in good health and CMV-seronegative.

The chain carries TRBV5-6 and TRBJ2-2; 14 bases match TRBD2. Per germline, CDR1 SGHDT and CDR2 YYEEEE. The CDR3 runs to 16 residues. Germline trimming cut 3 bases from V and 4 bases from J; bases unmatched to any gene: 2. CDR3 nucleotide sequence: TGTGCCAGCAGCTCAGGACTAGCGGGAGGCACCGGGGAGCTGTTTTTT. As protein: CASSSGLAGGTGELFF.

The V gene is TRBV11-2, the J gene TRBJ2-2; TRBD1 might be the D (6 bases). The V gene lost 0 bases and the J gene lost 5 bases, with 13 bases spanning the gap. Germline CDR1 SGHAT, CDR2 FQNNGV. The CDR3 totals 16 residues. The chain's CDR3 is CASSLDRGPGTGELFF. The CDR3 DNA sequence: TGTGCCAGCAGCTTAGACAGGGGTCCCGGAACCGGGGAGCTGTTTTTT.

V gene TRBV29-1 combines with J gene TRBJ1-1, with TRBD1 identical over 8 bases. Germline CDR1 SQVTM, CDR2 ANQGSEA. This CDR3 is 12 amino acids long. V shed 7 bases, J shed 1 base, and the junction held 2 bases outside the gene matches. The CDR3 DNA is TGCAGCGCCGGGACAGGGAACACTGAAGCTTTCTTT. This encodes CSAGTGNTEAFF.

J is TRBJ2-1 and V is TRBV30, with D unclear. This CDR3 is 12 amino acids long. The ends were cut back, 0 bases at V and 12 bases at J, with 12 bases in the middle. Germline CDR1 is GTSNPN and CDR2 is SVGIG (reference sequence). The CDR3 protein is CAWSVWQLGQFF. The CDR3 DNA is TGTGCCTGGAGTGTTTGGCAGCTAGGGCAGTTCTTC. Full variable domain (remainder filled in from reference TRBV30 and TRBJ2-1): SQTIHQWPATLVQPVGSPLSLECTVEGTSNPNLYWYRQAAGRGLQLLFYSVGIGQISSEVPQNLSASRPQDRQFILSSKKLLLSDSGFYLCAWSVWQLGQFFGPGTRLTVL.

The chain uses TRBV13 and TRBJ2-7, with a tentative D call TRBD2 (5 bases). The germline gives CDR1 PRHDT, CDR2 FYEKMQ (reference sequence). The CDR3 is made up of 15 amino acids. Trimming removed 4 bases from V and 3 bases from J, with 16 bases in between. CDR3 amino acids: CASSSRVVRGYEQYF. The CDR3 DNA reads TGTGCCAGCAGCTCCCGGGTCGTCCGGGGCTACGAGCAGTACTTC.

The rearrangement links TRBV5-4 to TRBJ2-5; D possibly corresponds to TRBD2 (6 bases). The length of the CDR3 is 17 residues. Trimming left V 0 bases short and J 4 bases short, with 19 bases between. Germline CDR1 and CDR2: SGHNT and YYREEE (reference sequence). In DNA form, the CDR3 reads TGTGCCAGCAGCTTGGCCAAGGGCGGGGCAGGAGGAGAGACCCAGTACTTC. The encoded protein is CASSLAKGGAGGETQYF.

This chain connects TRBV29-1 to TRBJ2-7; 9 positions agree with TRBD1. From germline, CDR1 is SQVTM and CDR2 ANQGSEA. There are 12 residues in the CDR3. V lost 4 bases and J lost 3; bases outside the gene matches: 1. CDR3 region: CSVATGGYEQYF. CDR3 nucleotides: TGCAGCGTTGCGACAGGGGGCTACGAGCAGTACTTC.

V and J are TRBV7-2 and TRBJ1-1; tentative D call: TRBD1 (5 bases). The CDR3 covers 12 residues. Germline-derived CDR1 and CDR2 are SGHTA and FQGNSA. Trimming stripped 5 bases from V and 5 bases from J, with 9 bases between. The CDR3 loop reads CASSPEGTEAFF. The CDR3, as DNA: TGTGCCAGCAGCCCGGAGGGGACTGAAGCTTTCTTT.

The chain employs TRBV9 and TRBJ2-1; D is ambiguous. The CDR3 is 15 amino acids. V shed 2 bases and J shed 4 bases, with 13 bases lying between them. Looked up from germline, CDR1 is SGDLS and CDR2 is YYNGEE. CDR3 in amino acids: CASSVSLVPYNEQFF. The CDR3 nucleotides read TGTGCCAGCAGCGTTAGCCTAGTCCCTTACAATGAGCAGTTCTTC.

The chain couples TRBV29-1 to TRBJ2-1, with TRBD2 matching over 7 bases. The V segment lost 5 bases and the J segment 4 bases; nucleotides outside the gene matches: 5. The CDR3 has 13 amino acids. From germline, CDR1 is SQVTM and CDR2 ANQGSEA. The CDR3 DNA is TGCAGCGTTTCTACTAGCGCTTACAATGAGCAGTTCTTC. It yields the protein CSVSTSAYNEQFF.

On this clone itself: Other DNA sequences in this sample translate to the same CDR3. This rearrangement joins TRBV30 to TRBJ1-1; tentatively, D is TRBD1 (5 bases). CDR1 GTSNPN and CDR2 SVGIG come from the germline V gene (reference sequence). V gave up 0 bases and J gave up 1 base, with 6 bases separating them. This CDR3 region has 13 residues. CDR3 in DNA: TGTGCCTGGAGTGTGGGGGGGAACACTGAAGCTTTCTTT. This encodes CAWSVGGNTEAFF.

The rearrangement links TRBV28 to TRBJ2-3; TRBD1 matches at 9 bases. The CDR3 contains 16 residues. Germline V CDR1 and CDR2: MDHEN, SYDVKM. With V trimmed by 6 bases and J by 5 bases, 12 bases remained unmatched. In DNA form, the CDR3 reads TGTGCCAGCAGCCTACAGGGGGCCGGGAAGGTAGATACGCAGTATTTT. Protein: CASSLQGAGKVDTQYF.

The chain combines TRBV9 with TRBJ2-1; 12 bases align to TRBD2. Trimming cost V 3 bases and J 7 bases; bases outside gene matches: 8. Germline V gene sequence: CDR1 SGDLS, CDR2 YYNGEE. There are 16 residues in the CDR3. This CDR3 is CASSDPTSGSLNEQFF. CDR3 bases: TGTGCCAGCAGCGACCCGACTAGCGGGAGTTTGAATGAGCAGTTCTTC. The complete variable domain, with remaining parts taken from reference TRBV9 and TRBJ2-1, reads DSGVTQTPKHLITATGQRVTLRCSPRSGDLSVYWYQQSLDQGLQFLIQYYNGEERAKGNILERFSAQQFPDLHSELNLSSLELGDSALYFCASSDPTSGSLNEQFFGPGTRLTVL.

This chain joins TRBV5-1 and TRBJ2-7; 9 nucleotides match TRBD2. This CDR3 has 16 amino acids. The J segment lost 6 bases and the V segment lost 3 bases, leaving 13 bases of the junction unmatched. Germline V gene lookup returns CDR1 SGHRS and CDR2 YFSETQ. The CDR3 spells CASSWGGLAGASEQYF. DNA of the CDR3: TGCGCCAGCAGCTGGGGGGGATTAGCGGGAGCGAGCGAGCAGTACTTC.

The chain uses TRBV19 and TRBJ1-5; D is possibly TRBD1 (6 bases). The CDR3 has 16 amino acids. Germline CDR1 is LNHDA and CDR2 is SQIVND (reference sequence). V was shortened by 6 bases and J by 2 bases, with 17 bases between the two germline ends. CDR3: CASRRGRGSGNQPQHF. The CDR3 nucleotides read TGTGCCAGTAGGCGAGGCAGGGGTTCGGGCAATCAGCCCCAGCATTTT.

The chain uses TRBV5-4 and TRBJ2-5, with TRBD2 matching over 10 bases. The CDR3 has 15 residues. The V gene's germline CDR1 is SGHNT and CDR2 YYREEE (reference sequence). Trimming cost V 0 bases and J 11 bases; bases outside gene matches: 10. The DNA of the CDR3 is TGTGCCAGCAGCTTGGAGCTAGCGGGAGTGGGGGAGCAGTACTTC. This encodes CASSLELAGVGEQYF.

The chain has TRBV7-9 and TRBJ1-2, with 7 positions matching TRBD1. The germline V gene encodes CDR1 SEHNR and CDR2 FQNEAQ (reference sequence). After removal of 0 bases from V and 6 bases from J, the junction contained 4 bases not matched to a gene. The CDR3 runs 14 residues. The DNA of the CDR3 is TGTGCCAGCAGCTTAGCACAGGGGACGCATGGCTACACCTTC. Translated: CASSLAQGTHGYTF.

J is TRBJ2-7 and V is TRBV7-2; 10 nucleotides align to TRBD2. The germline V gene encodes CDR1 SGHTA and CDR2 FQGNSA. This CDR3 has 17 amino acids. The DNA for the CDR3 is TGTGCCAGCACCTTACGGCTAGCGGGAGAGAAACTCTACGAGCAGTACGTC. As protein: CASTLRLAGEKLYEQYV.

The chain has TRBV5-1 and TRBJ1-2; D remains ambiguous. Germline V lookup: CDR1 SGHRS, CDR2 YFSETQ. With 2 bases removed from V and 5 bases from J, the gap between germline ends came to 13 bases. CDR3 length: 14 amino acids. The CDR3 here is CASSLNSQEYGYTF. The CDR3 DNA sequence: TGCGCCAGCAGCTTAAACAGTCAGGAATATGGCTACACCTTC.

The chain links TRBV19 to TRBJ1-4, with 9 nucleotides matching TRBD1. Germline loops: CDR1 LNHDA, CDR2 SQIVND (reference sequence). The CDR3 consists of 16 residues. Unmatched junction bases numbered 4, after V lost 0 bases and J lost 5 bases. CDR3 loop: CASSIDRQGENEKLFF. The CDR3 DNA reads TGTGCCAGTAGTATAGACAGACAGGGGGAAAATGAAAAACTGTTTTTT.

CDR3: CASSAGLAGGTSTDTQYF. The CDR3 DNA sequence: TGCGCCAGCAGCGCGGGACTAGCGGGAGGCACTAGCACAGATACGCAGTATTTT. V gene TRBV5-1 combines with J gene TRBJ2-3; TRBD2 agrees at 15 bases. Germline V gene lookup returns CDR1 SGHRS and CDR2 YFSETQ. This CDR3 has 18 residues. J was trimmed by 0 bases and V by 4 bases; bases with no gene match: 6. The complete variable domain, with remaining parts taken from reference TRBV5-1 and TRBJ2-3, reads KAGVTQTPRYLIKTRGQQVTLSCSPISGHRSVSWYQQTPGQGLQFLFEYFSETQRNKGNFPGRFSGRQFSNSRSEMNVSTLELGDSALYLCASSAGLAGGTSTDTQYFGPGTRLTVL.

This chain joins TRBV2 and TRBJ2-7; D might be TRBD2 (6 bases). Germline assignment: CDR1 SNHLY and CDR2 FYNNEI. The CDR3 has 14 residues. Trimming cost V 2 bases and J 2 bases, with 10 bases left between them. The CDR3 reads CASSETSIPYEQYF. The CDR3 coding sequence is TGTGCCAGCAGTGAAACTAGCATCCCCTACGAGCAGTACTTC.

V usage is TRBV9 and J usage is TRBJ2-3; D might be TRBD1 (5 bases). The ends were cut back, 0 bases at V and 3 bases at J, with 14 bases in the middle. Germline CDR1 is SGDLS and CDR2 is YYNGEE. There are 16 residues in the CDR3. CDR3: CASSVGQGRLTDTQYF. The CDR3 nucleotides read TGTGCCAGCAGCGTAGGGCAGGGCAGACTTACAGATACGCAGTATTTT.

The chain employs TRBV7-2 and TRBJ2-5, with D unresolved. The J call is uncertain, as TRBJ2-7 better fits the DNA end. Germline assignment: CDR1 SGHTA and CDR2 FQGNSA. This CDR3 contains 13 residues. CDR3 region: CASSLSRSYEQYF. The CDR3 DNA reads TGTGCCAGCAGCTTAAGCAGGTCCTACGAGCAGTACTTC.

V is TRBV27 and J is TRBJ2-5; D may be TRBD2 (6 bases). Trimming removed 2 bases at V and 5 bases at J, with 15 bases between. This CDR3 comprises 15 residues. Germline V gives CDR1 MNHEY, CDR2 SMNVEV (reference sequence). The CDR3 nucleotides are TGTGCCAGCAGTTTACGCGGGACTCTTAGGGAGACCCAGTACTTC. As protein: CASSLRGTLRETQYF.

The V call is TRBV9, the J call TRBJ2-7; 8 bases map to TRBD1. Germline V gives CDR1 SGDLS, CDR2 YYNGEE. The CDR3 has 14 amino acids. J lost 2 bases, V lost 0 bases, and 1 base had no gene match. CDR3 region: CASSVGDRPYEQYF. The CDR3 nucleotides read TGTGCCAGCAGCGTAGGGGACAGGCCCTACGAGCAGTACTTC.